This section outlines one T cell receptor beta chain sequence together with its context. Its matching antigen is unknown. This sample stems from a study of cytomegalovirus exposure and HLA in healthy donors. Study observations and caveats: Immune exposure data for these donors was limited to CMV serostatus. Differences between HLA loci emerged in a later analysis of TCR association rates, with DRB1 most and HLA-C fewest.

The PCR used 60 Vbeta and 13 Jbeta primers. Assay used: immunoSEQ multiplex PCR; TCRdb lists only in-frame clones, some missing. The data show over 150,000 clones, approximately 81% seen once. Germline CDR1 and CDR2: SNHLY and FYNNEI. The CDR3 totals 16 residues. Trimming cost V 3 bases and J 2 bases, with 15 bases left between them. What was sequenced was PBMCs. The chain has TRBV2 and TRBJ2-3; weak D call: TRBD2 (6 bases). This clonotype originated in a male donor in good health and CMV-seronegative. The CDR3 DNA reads TGTGCCAGCAGTGATCTGAGTCTAGCGAACACAGATACGCAGTATTTT. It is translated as CASSDLSLANTDTQYF. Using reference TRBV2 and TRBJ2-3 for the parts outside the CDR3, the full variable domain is EPEVTQTPSHQVTQMGQEVILRCVPISNHLYFYWYRQILGQKVEFLVSFYNNEISEKSEIFDDQFSVERPDGSNFTLKIRSTKLEDSAMYFCASSDLSLANTDTQYFGPGTRLTVL.